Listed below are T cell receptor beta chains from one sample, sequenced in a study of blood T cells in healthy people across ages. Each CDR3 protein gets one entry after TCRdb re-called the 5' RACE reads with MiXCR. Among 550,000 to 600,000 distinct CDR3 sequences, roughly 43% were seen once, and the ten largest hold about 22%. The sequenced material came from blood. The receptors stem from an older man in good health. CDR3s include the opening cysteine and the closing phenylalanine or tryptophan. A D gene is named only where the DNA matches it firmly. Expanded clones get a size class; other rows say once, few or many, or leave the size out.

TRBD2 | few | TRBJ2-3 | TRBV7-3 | CASSLTPWYGGGTDTQYF | TGTGCCAGCAGCTTAACCCCGTGGTACGGCGGGGGAACAGATACGCAGTATTTT
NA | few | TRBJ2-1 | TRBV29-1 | CSVVGTAHEQFF | TGCAGCGTTGTAGGGACCGCACATGAGCAGTTCTTC
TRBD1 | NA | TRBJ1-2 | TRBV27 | CASSFGTGGRGYGYTF | TGTGCCAGCAGTTTTGGGACAGGGGGCCGAGGCTATGGCTACACCTTC
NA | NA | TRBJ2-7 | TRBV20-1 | CSARDPSVGHYEQYF | TGCAGTGCTAGAGATCCTAGCGTGGGGCACTACGAGCAGTACTTC
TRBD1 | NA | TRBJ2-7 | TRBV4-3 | CASSQEPGTGSYEQYF | TGCGCCAGCAGCCAAGAGCCTGGGACAGGGTCCTACGAGCAGTACTTC
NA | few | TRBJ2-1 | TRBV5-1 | CASSLTPGGEQFF | TGCGCCAGCAGCTTGACCCCCGGCGGGGAGCAGTTCTTC
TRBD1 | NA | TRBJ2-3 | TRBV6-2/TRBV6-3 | CASSYRDRGSDTQYF | TGTGCCAGCAGTTATAGGGACAGGGGGTCAGATACGCAGTATTTT
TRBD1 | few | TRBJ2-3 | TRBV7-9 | CASSRAGQGADTQYF | TGTGCCAGCAGCAGGGCCGGACAGGGGGCAGATACGCAGTATTTT
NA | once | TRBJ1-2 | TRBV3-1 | CASGGRAVSNYGYTF | TGTGCCAGCGGGGGGCGGGCAGTCTCTAACTATGGCTACACCTTC
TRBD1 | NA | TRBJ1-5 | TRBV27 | CASSPNLGQVVHQPQHF | TGTGCCAGCAGTCCGAACCTGGGACAGGTGGTTCATCAGCCCCAGCATTTT
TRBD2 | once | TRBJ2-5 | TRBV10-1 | CASSESTGGGQETQYF | TGCGCCAGCAGTGAGTCGACGGGCGGGGGTCAAGAGACCCAGTACTTC
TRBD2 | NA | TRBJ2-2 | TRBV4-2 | CASRPGEGSVTGELFF | TGTGCCAGCAGACCGGGGGAGGGATCGGTCACCGGGGAGCTGTTTTTT
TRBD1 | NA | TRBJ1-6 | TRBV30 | CAWRRRTGGGSPLHF | TGTGCCTGGAGGAGGCGGACAGGGGGAGGATCACCCCTCCACTTT
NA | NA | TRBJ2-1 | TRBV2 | CASRRLDYNEQFF | TGTGCCAGCAGGCGACTGGACTACAATGAGCAGTTCTTC
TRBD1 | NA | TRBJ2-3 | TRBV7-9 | CASSLGSRGLVMTDTQYF | TGTGCCAGCAGCTTAGGGAGCAGGGGGCTCGTGATGACAGATACGCAGTATTTT
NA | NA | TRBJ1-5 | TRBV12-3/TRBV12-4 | CASSEEAGPGSQPQHF | TGTGCCAGCAGCGAAGAAGCCGGACCAGGGAGCCAGCCCCAGCATTTT
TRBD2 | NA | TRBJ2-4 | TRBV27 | CASSSLVAGENIQYF | TGTGCCAGCAGTTCCCTGGTAGCGGGCGAAAACATTCAGTACTTC
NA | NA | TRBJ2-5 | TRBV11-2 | CASSYPRIATETQYF | TGTGCCAGCAGCTACCCCCGGATAGCGACAGAGACCCAGTACTTC
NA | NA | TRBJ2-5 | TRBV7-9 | CASSQENYQETQYF | TGTGCCAGCAGCCAAGAAAACTACCAAGAGACCCAGTACTTC
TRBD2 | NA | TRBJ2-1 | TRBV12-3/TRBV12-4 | CASRHGGGLRKNEQFF | TGTGCCAGCAGGCATGGGGGGGGACTGAGGAAGAATGAGCAGTTCTTC
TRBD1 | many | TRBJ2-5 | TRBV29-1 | CSDRDSRETQYF | TGCAGCGACCGGGACAGTCGAGAGACCCAGTACTTC
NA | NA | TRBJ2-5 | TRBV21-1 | CASVGGGKRETQYF | TGTGCCAGCGTTGGGGGAGGCAAGCGGGAGACCCAGTACTTC
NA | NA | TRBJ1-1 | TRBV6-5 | CASSYSTRGTEAFF | TGTGCCAGCAGTTACTCGACCCGGGGGACTGAAGCTTTCTTT
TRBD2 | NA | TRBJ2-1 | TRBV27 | CASSLFPSGRGEQFF | TGTGCCAGCAGTTTATTTCCTAGCGGGAGGGGTGAGCAGTTCTTC
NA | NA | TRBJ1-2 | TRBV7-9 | CASSPRGNGHTF | TGTGCCAGCAGCCCCAGGGGTAACGGCCACACCTTC
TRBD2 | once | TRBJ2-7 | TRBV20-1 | CSATPQLAGGEQYF | TGCAGTGCTACCCCGCAACTAGCGGGAGGTGAGCAGTACTTC
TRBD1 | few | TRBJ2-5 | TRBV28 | CAITGGVRETQYF | TGTGCCATCACAGGGGGCGTTAGGGAGACCCAGTACTTC
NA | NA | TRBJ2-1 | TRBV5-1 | CVSRDYNEQFF | TGCGTCAGCAGAGACTACAATGAGCAGTTCTTC
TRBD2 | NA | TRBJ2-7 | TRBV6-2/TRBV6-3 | CASITSGLAGGGREQYF | TGTGCCAGTATTACCTCGGGACTAGCGGGAGGCGGTCGCGAGCAGTACTTC
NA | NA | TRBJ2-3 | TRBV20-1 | CSARDTSRTTDTQYF | TGCAGTGCTAGAGACACTAGCAGAACCACAGATACGCAGTATTTT
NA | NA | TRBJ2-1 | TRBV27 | CASGKGELNEQFF | TGTGCCAGCGGAAAGGGCGAACTCAATGAGCAGTTCTTC
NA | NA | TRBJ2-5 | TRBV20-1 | CSARERAEYQETQYF | TGCAGTGCTAGAGAGCGGGCTGAGTACCAAGAGACCCAGTACTTC
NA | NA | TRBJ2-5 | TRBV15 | CATSREAGGGRETQYF | TGTGCCACCAGCAGAGAGGCAGGGGGAGGTCGGGAGACCCAGTACTTC
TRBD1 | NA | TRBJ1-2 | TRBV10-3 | CAISRTGGLDYGYTF | TGTGCCATCAGTCGGACAGGGGGCCTGGACTATGGCTACACCTTC
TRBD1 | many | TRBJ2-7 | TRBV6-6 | CASSYRETGAREQYF | TGTGCCAGCAGTTACAGGGAGACAGGGGCACGGGAGCAGTACTTC
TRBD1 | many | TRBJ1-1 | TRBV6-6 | CASSYRTGEAFF | TGTGCCAGCAGTTACAGGACAGGTGAAGCTTTCTTT
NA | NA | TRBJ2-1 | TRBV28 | CASRPTGTKQFF | TGTGCCAGCAGACCAACCGGGACAAAGCAGTTCTTC
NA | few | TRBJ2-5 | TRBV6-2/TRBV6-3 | CASSYSRAQETQYF | TGTGCCAGCAGTTACTCGCGGGCCCAAGAGACCCAGTACTTC
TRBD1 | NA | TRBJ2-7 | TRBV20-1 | CSADNPGQGRYEQYF | TGCAGTGCTGATAACCCGGGACAGGGTCGTTACGAGCAGTACTTC
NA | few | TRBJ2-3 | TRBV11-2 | CASSLVRAGDTQYF | TGTGCCAGCAGCTTAGTTAGGGCTGGTGATACGCAGTATTTT
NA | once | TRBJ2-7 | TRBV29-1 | CSVEDFVGYEQYF | TGCAGCGTTGAAGATTTCGTAGGGTACGAGCAGTACTTC
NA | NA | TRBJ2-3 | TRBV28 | CASRATADTQYF | TGTGCCAGCAGGGCCACGGCAGATACGCAGTATTTT
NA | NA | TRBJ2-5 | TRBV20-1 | CSASRHGGEETQYF | TGCAGTGCTAGCCGACACGGAGGGGAAGAGACCCAGTACTTC
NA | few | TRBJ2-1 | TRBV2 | CASSERAGVFPSNEQFF | TGTGCCAGCAGTGAGAGGGCTGGGGTTTTCCCCTCCAATGAGCAGTTCTTC
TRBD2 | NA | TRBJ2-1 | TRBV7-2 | CASSLFAAGGLYNEQFF | TGTGCCAGCAGCTTATTTGCAGCGGGGGGGTTGTACAATGAGCAGTTCTTC
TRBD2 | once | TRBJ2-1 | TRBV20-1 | CSARGAERGHTEQFF | TGCAGTGCTAGAGGGGCAGAGCGGGGGCACACTGAGCAGTTCTTC
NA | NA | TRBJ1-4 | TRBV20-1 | CSARTGGTNEKLFF | TGCAGTGCTCGTACAGGTGGAACTAATGAAAAACTGTTTTTT
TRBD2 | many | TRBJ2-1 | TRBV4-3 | CASSQGGTSNEQFF | TGCGCCAGCAGCCAAGGAGGGACTAGCAATGAGCAGTTCTTC
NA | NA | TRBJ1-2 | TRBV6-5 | CASLSRGGYTF | TGTGCCAGCCTTTCGAGGGGCGGCTACACCTTC
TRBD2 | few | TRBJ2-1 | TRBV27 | CASSHTGGPFTEQFF | TGTGCCAGCAGCCATACGGGGGGGCCCTTTACTGAGCAGTTCTTC
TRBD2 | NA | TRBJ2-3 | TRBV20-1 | CSARSLAESTDTQYF | TGCAGTGCTAGAAGCCTAGCGGAAAGCACAGATACGCAGTATTTT
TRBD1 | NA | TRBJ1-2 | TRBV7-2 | CASSAPGQGVGYTF | TGTGCCAGCAGCGCGCCGGGACAGGGGGTCGGCTACACCTTC
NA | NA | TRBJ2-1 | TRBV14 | CASSQEGPRGGQFF | TGTGCCAGCAGCCAAGAGGGACCGCGAGGGGGGCAGTTCTTC